These T cell receptor beta chains were read from a single sample in a study of tumor and adjacent non-tumor tissue in lung cancer. MiXCR was run by TCRdb on the multiplex PCR reads, yielding one entry per CDR3 protein. The sample has roughly 75,000 distinct CDR3 sequences, roughly 80% seen once; the top ten hold approximately 12%. Sequencing used lung tumor tissue. All receptors derive from a woman between 45 and 65 years old with non-small cell lung cancer. CDR3s include the opening cysteine and the closing phenylalanine or tryptophan. The D gene is left open where the match is weak. A row's size may be missing; if present it is once, few, many or a size class.

v_call	j_call	d_call	clone_size	cdr3_nt	cdr3_aa
TRBV29-1	TRBJ1-1	-	-	TGCAGCGCGGGGAACACTGAAGCTTTCTTT	CSAGNTEAFF
TRBV29-1	TRBJ2-5	-	-	TGCAGTGTCGCCGGACAAAAAGTTCAAGAGACGCAGTACTTC	CSVAGQKVQETQYF
TRBV6-6	TRBJ2-1	TRBD2	-	TGTGCCAGCAGTTACTCACTTGAACTAGCGGGAGATAGCGAGCAGTTCTTC	CASSYSLELAGDSEQFF
TRBV11-2	TRBJ1-1	TRBD1	-	TGTGCCAGCAGCTTTTTGGACAGGGACGCTGAAGTTTTCTTT	CASSFLDRDAEVFF
TRBV5-1	TRBJ2-3	-	many	TGCGCCAGCAGCTCCCCCCCGTCGGATACGCAGTATTTT	CASSSPPSDTQYF
TRBV29-1	TRBJ2-7	TRBD1	-	TGCAGCGATGGAGGTTCAGGGGGCGAGCTGTACTTC	CSDGGSGGELYF
TRBV11-2	TRBJ1-3	-	-	TGTGTCGGCAGCCGCGACTGGGACACAGTAAACACCATATATTTT	CVGSRDWDTVNTIYF
TRBV20-1	TRBJ1-1	-	-	TGCAATGCTAGTATGAGTGCAGGGTGGGACACTGAAGCTTTGTTT	CNASMSAGWDTEALF
TRBV6-1	TRBJ1-5	-	-	TGTGTCCGGAGGGGCCGCCAGCTCCAGCATTTT	CVRRGRQLQHF
TRBV28	TRBJ2-1	-	-	TGTGCCAGCAGGAGTGGGGCTGCCGCCTACAATGAGCAATTCTTC	CASRSGAAAYNEQFF
TRBV7-8	TRBJ2-7	-	-	TGTGCCAGCAACTCCTTAACGGGACATGCCGGCTCCTGCGAGCAATACTTC	CASNSLTGHAGSCEQYF
TRBV2	TRBJ1-1	-	-	TGTGCCAGCAGGGCCCTGGAAACTGAAGCTTTCTTT	CASRALETEAFF
TRBV4-1	TRBJ1-5	-	-	TGCACCAGCAGCCAAGAGCGGGAGGGAGGTACGCAGCATTTT	CTSSQEREGGTQHF
TRBV11-2	TRBJ2-1	TRBD2	-	TGTACCAGCAGCTTAGAGGCGGGAGCGGGGCACAATGAGCAGTTCTTC	CTSSLEAGAGHNEQFF
TRBV28	TRBJ2-7	-	many	TGTGCCAGCAGCCAGCTCAACTACGAGCAGTACTTC	CASSQLNYEQYF
TRBV7-9	TRBJ2-1	-	-	TGTGCGAGCAGCTGGGAAGTTAGCGGCCCCCGGTATGAGCAGTTCTTC	CASSWEVSGPRYEQFF
TRBV6-5	TRBJ2-7	TRBD2	-	TGTGCCAGCAGCAATGTCGGCGGGAGTTCGGACGAGCAGTACTTC	CASSNVGGSSDEQYF
TRBV4-1	TRBJ2-5	TRBD2	once	TGCGCCAGCAGCCAAGGTCCCCGACTAGCAGGAGAAGTGGGAGATACCCAGTACTTC	CASSQGPRLAGEVGDTQYF
TRBV6-5	TRBJ2-5	-	-	TGTGCCAGCACGTCGGGGAGGGGGGCAGAGACCCAGAACTTC	CASTSGRGAETQNF
TRBV11-2	TRBJ2-3	-	-	TGTGCCAGCAACTTAGATCGGGCAGAAACACAGTATTTT	CASNLDRAETQYF
TRBV12-3/TRBV12-4	TRBJ2-3	TRBD1	many	TGTGCCAGCAGCCGACAGGGAAATACGCAGTATTTT	CASSRQGNTQYF
TRBV10-3	TRBJ2-2	TRBD1	-	TGTGCCATCAGATCTATGACAGGGGACGCGAACACCGGGGAGTTGTTTTTT	CAIRSMTGDANTGELFF
TRBV12-3/TRBV12-4	TRBJ2-1	-	-	TGTGCCAGCAATAATTATATGGACCACGATAAGCAGTTCTTC	CASNNYMDHDKQFF
TRBV6-5	TRBJ2-3	-	-	TGTGCCAGCAGTTACTCGAGGCGTAGGTTCACAGATACGCATTATTTT	CASSYSRRRFTDTHYF
TRBV7-9	TRBJ1-1	-	few	TGTGCCAGCAGCTTAGCTGCCGCTGGGCATAGCACTGAAGCTTTCTTT	CASSLAAAGHSTEAFF
TRBV11-2	TRBJ1-4	-	-	TGTGCCAGCAGCTTGGATATTGCAGGGCCGGATATGATCACTATTGAAAAACTGTTTTTT	CASSLDIAGPDMITIEKLFF
TRBV12-3/TRBV12-4	TRBJ2-1	TRBD2	medium-sized	TGTGCCAGCAGGACTAGCGGGACTAATGAGCAGTTCTTC	CASRTSGTNEQFF
TRBV5-1	TRBJ2-1	TRBD1	many	TGCGCCAGCAGCTTGACCACAGGGGGCGCGAATCATTTC	CASSLTTGGANHF
TRBV10-1	TRBJ2-1	TRBD2	-	TGCGCCAGCAGTGGATCCGGGGCTAGCGGGGGTAATGAGCAGTTCTTC	CASSGSGASGGNEQFF
TRBV10-1	TRBJ2-2	-	many	TGCGCCAGCAGTGCCAGTATTACCGGGGAGCTGTTTTTT	CASSASITGELFF
TRBV5-5	TRBJ1-1	-	-	TGTGCCAGCAGCTCGCTGACTAGCAACACTGAAGCTTTCTTT	CASSSLTSNTEAFF
TRBV20-1	TRBJ2-2	-	-	TGCAGTGCTAGTGCACAGGTGGCAAACACCGGGGAACTGTTTTTT	CSASAQVANTGELFF
TRBV29-1	TRBJ2-3	TRBD1	-	TGTAGCGTTGCCGGGACAGGAGTAGGAGATAGGCAGTATTTT	CSVAGTGVGDRQYF
TRBV29-1	TRBJ2-6	-	-	TGCAGCGTTGTGGGGGGGCCGAGCTCTGGGACCAATGTCTTGACTTTC	CSVVGGPSSGTNVLTF
TRBV11-2	TRBJ1-1	-	-	TGTGTCAGCAGCTTGACCGGGTTGAACACTGAAGCTTTCTTT	CVSSLTGLNTEAFF
TRBV5-1	TRBJ2-1	-	once	TGCGCCAGCAAACCATTTTTCGACAGAGCCTACAATGAGCAGTTCTTC	CASKPFFDRAYNEQFF
TRBV11-2	TRBJ2-1	-	-	TGTGCCAGCGCTACGGGGCTGTGGAATGAGATGTTCTTC	CASATGLWNEMFF